What follows are 32 T cell receptor beta chains derived from one specimen sequenced in a study of a mutant IDH1 vaccine in newly diagnosed glioma. Time point indicated: week 5, during vaccination. Mutant IDH1 20-mer peptide, at 300 ug, made up each vaccine dose, with topical imiquimod. Assay: immunoSEQ multiplex PCR; the TCRdb copy retains only in-frame clones and omits some. The table records 50,000 to 75,000 clones, about 88% of them present only once. No antigen has been identified for these receptors. The sequences come from PBMCs, collected from a glioma patient whose treatment included an IDH1 peptide vaccine. Source of these receptors: a woman in her forties or fifties with glioma.

The chain has TRBV19 and TRBJ2-5, with 7 bases that match TRBD1. V lost 3 bases, J lost 4 bases, and 5 bases stayed unmatched. The length of the CDR3 is 14 residues. Per germline, CDR1 LNHDA and CDR2 SQIVND (reference sequence). CDR3 residues: CASSIADRRETQYF. The CDR3 DNA is TGTGCCAGTAGTATCGCGGACAGGAGAGAGACCCAGTACTTC.

As concerns this clone: Other DNA sequences from this sample encode an identical CDR3 as well. The V call is TRBV19, the J call TRBJ1-1; unclear D gene. The CDR3 contains 13 residues. With 1 base removed from V and 4 bases from J, the gap between germline ends came to 7 bases. Per germline, CDR1 LNHDA and CDR2 SQIVND (reference sequence). CDR3 sequence reads: CASSIGGPTEAFF. In nucleotides, the CDR3 is TGTGCCAGTAGTATAGGAGGTCCCACTGAAGCTTTCTTT.

The chain uses TRBV19 and TRBJ1-2, with TRBD1 identical over 7 bases. V lost 7 bases and J lost 0; bases outside the gene matches: 5. This CDR3 has 14 amino acids. CDR1 LNHDA and CDR2 SQIVND come from the germline V gene (reference sequence). The chain's CDR3 is CASTPGTANYGYTF. For the CDR3, the DNA is TGTGCCAGTACCCCCGGGACAGCTAACTATGGCTACACCTTC.

As for this clone: The sample holds other DNA sequences that translate to the same CDR3. The V and J genes are TRBV18 and TRBJ1-1, with D unresolved. CDR1 KGHSH and CDR2 LQKENI come from the germline V gene. CDR3 length: 15 amino acids. The V gene lost 2 bases and the J gene lost 4 bases, with 14 bases spanning the gap. CDR3 amino acids: CASSPRRGDGTEAFF. DNA of the CDR3: TGTGCCAGCTCACCAAGGAGAGGAGACGGCACTGAAGCTTTCTTT.

The rearrangement uses TRBV7-9 and TRBJ2-7, with 7 bases matching TRBD1. Trimming removed 2 bases from V and 5 bases from J; junction bases left unmatched: 6. CDR1 is SEHNR and CDR2 is FQNEAQ in the germline V gene (reference sequence). CDR3 length: 14 amino acids. CDR3 sequence: CASSLIPGGHEQYF. In DNA, the CDR3 is TGTGCCAGCAGCTTAATCCCAGGGGGACACGAGCAGTACTTC. The full variable domain, in which reference TRBV7-9 and TRBJ2-7 provide the parts outside the CDR3, is DTGVSQNPRHKITKRGQNVTFRCDPISEHNRLYWYRQTLGQGPEFLTYFQNEAQLEKSRLLSDRFSAERPKGSFSTLEIQRTEQGDSAMYLCASSLIPGGHEQYFGPGTRLTVT.

The J gene is TRBJ2-7, the V gene TRBV6-1; 11 bases are shared with TRBD1. Looked up from germline, CDR1 is MNHNS and CDR2 is SASEGT. Germline trimming cut 6 bases from V and 0 bases from J; bases unmatched to any gene: 4. CDR3 length equals 15 residues. The CDR3 reads CASSGTGGSSYEQYF. CDR3 coding DNA: TGTGCCAGCAGCGGGACAGGGGGTAGCTCCTACGAGCAGTACTTC.

V gene TRBV6-1 combines with J gene TRBJ1-4; D remains ambiguous. The CDR3 covers 12 residues. Germline V CDR1 and CDR2: MNHNS, SASEGT. The V gene lost 6 bases and the J gene lost 8 bases, with 10 bases spanning the gap. CDR3 DNA: TGTGCCAGCAGGATCGGGTACGAAAAACTGTTTTTT. It encodes CASRIGYEKLFF.

This chain links TRBV5-4 with TRBJ2-2, with D possibly called TRBD1 or TRBD2 (6 bases each). The germline V gene encodes CDR1 SGHNT and CDR2 YYREEE (reference sequence). With 1 base removed from V and 3 bases from J, the gap between germline ends came to 10 bases. The CDR3 totals 15 residues. CDR3 DNA sequence: TGTGCCAGCAGCTTGAAAAGGGGGGACACCGGGGAGCTGTTTTTT. Translated: CASSLKRGDTGELFF.

This clone has just one count. The V and J genes are TRBV7-6 and TRBJ1-1; 9 nucleotides line up with TRBD1. Germline values: CDR1 SGHVS, CDR2 FNYEAQ. This CDR3 region has 15 residues. V was clipped by 1 base and J by 5 bases; unmatched bases: 5. The CDR3 region is CASSLDRGRLTEAFF. Here the CDR3 DNA reads TGTGCCAGCAGCTTAGACAGGGGGCGGTTAACTGAAGCTTTCTTT.

The chain couples TRBV5-1 to TRBJ1-5, with D possibly being TRBD1 (6 bases). Germline V gene data show CDR1 as SGHRS and CDR2 as YFSETQ. The V and J ends lost 2 bases and 7 bases respectively, with 13 bases between them. This CDR3 comprises 14 residues. CDR3 loop: CASSLRAGEQPQHF. Here the CDR3 DNA reads TGCGCCAGCAGCTTACGGGCAGGGGAACAGCCCCAGCATTTT.

This rearrangement joins TRBV7-2 to TRBJ2-5; 13 bases line up with TRBD2. Unmatched junction bases numbered 6, after V lost 3 bases and J lost 5 bases. Germline CDR1 and CDR2: SGHTA and FQGNSA. The length of the CDR3 is 16 residues. This CDR3 is CASSFVGLAGTETQYF. CDR3 in DNA: TGTGCCAGCAGCTTTGTGGGACTAGCGGGGACGGAGACCCAGTACTTC.

The gene calls are TRBV18 and TRBJ1-5; D unclear. V shed 2 bases and J shed 6 bases, with 5 bases lying between them. Germline V gene lookup returns CDR1 KGHSH and CDR2 LQKENI. There are 12 residues in the CDR3. The CDR3 sequence is CASSPGGQPQHF. The CDR3, as DNA: TGTGCCAGCTCACCAGGTGGTCAGCCCCAGCATTTT.

J is TRBJ1-2 and V is TRBV7-8, with 7 nucleotides matching TRBD1. CDR3 size: 17 residues. Germline assignment: CDR1 SGHVS and CDR2 FQNEAQ. The junction had 16 bases not matched to a gene; V was cut back by 5 bases and J by 4 bases. The CDR3 DNA is TGTGCCAGCAGCCCGGGACAGACCTCCACAGAGAGCTATGGCTACACCTTC. It is translated as CASSPGQTSTESYGYTF.

The V and J genes are TRBV5-1 and TRBJ1-6, with D unclear. Germline CDR1 SGHRS, CDR2 YFSETQ. This CDR3 has 15 amino acids. Trimming took off 4 bases at V and 8 bases at J, with 16 bases between the two ends. The CDR3 reads CASSAEAPRDSPLHF. CDR3 in DNA: TGCGCCAGCAGCGCCGAGGCCCCGAGGGATTCACCCCTCCACTTT.

This clone appeared a single time. This rearrangement joins TRBV30 to TRBJ2-5; perhaps TRBD1 as D (5 bases). The J call may be wrong; the DNA end is better matched by TRBJ2-7. The CDR3 extends over 11 amino acids. From germline, CDR1 is GTSNPN and CDR2 SVGIG (reference sequence). The CDR3: CAWRQDAEQYF. CDR3 DNA sequence: TGTGCCTGGAGACAGGATGCCGAGCAGTACTTC.

The chain recombines TRBV28 with TRBJ1-2, with 7 bases identical to TRBD1. In germline, CDR1 is MDHEN, CDR2 SYDVKM. CDR3 length equals 14 residues. Trimming cost V 6 bases and J 3 bases; bases outside gene matches: 7. The chain's CDR3 is CASSPLGQYYGYTF. CDR3 in DNA: TGTGCCAGCAGCCCCCTGGGACAGTACTATGGCTACACCTTC.

The chain carries TRBV7-3 and TRBJ2-2, with D perhaps TRBD1 or TRBD2 (7 bases each). This CDR3 comprises 14 residues. Germline V gives CDR1 SGHTA, CDR2 FQGTGA. The ends were cut back, 3 bases at V and 6 bases at J, with 11 bases in the middle. Written as DNA, the CDR3 is TGTGCCAGCAGCTTTTCAGGGGGGGCCGGGGAGCTGTTTTTT. Translation gives CASSFSGGAGELFF.

This chain joins TRBV5-1 and TRBJ2-3, with 7 bases identical to TRBD1. Germline CDR1 SGHRS, CDR2 YFSETQ. V shed 3 bases, J shed 7 bases, and the junction held 17 bases outside the gene matches. The CDR3 runs 17 residues. The CDR3 region has the DNA TGCGCCAGCAGCTCTGGGACGCGGGCAGGGGGTGTGAATACGCAGTATTTT. This codes for CASSSGTRAGGVNTQYF.

The chain has TRBV19 and TRBJ1-5; D is unresolved. This CDR3 region has 13 residues. Germline CDR1 is LNHDA and CDR2 is SQIVND (reference sequence). Trimming took off 7 bases at V and 1 base at J, with 8 bases between the two ends. CDR3 in DNA: TGTGCCAGTACTCTAGGAAGCAATCAGCCCCAGCATTTT. Translating it yields CASTLGSNQPQHF.

The chain employs TRBV6-4 and TRBJ2-2; D is unresolved. This CDR3 contains 14 residues. CDR1 is MRHNA, CDR2 SNTAGT, per germline. The ends were cut back, 5 bases at V and 2 bases at J, with 9 bases in the middle. CDR3 sequence reads: CASSHTLNTGELFF. The CDR3 DNA is TGTGCCAGCAGTCACACCCTAAACACCGGGGAGCTGTTTTTT.

This clone appeared once. The V call is TRBV10-1, the J call TRBJ2-7; D unresolved. The germline V and J ends were trimmed by 2 bases and 3 bases, with 8 bases remaining between them. Per germline, CDR1 WNHNN and CDR2 SYGVQD (reference sequence). CDR3 length equals 13 residues. The CDR3 region has the DNA TGCGCCAGCAGTGAGGGGATCCGCTACGAGCAGTACTTC. It codes for CASSEGIRYEQYF.

This clone has more than one count but fewer than ten. CDR3 DNA sequence: TGTGCCAGCAGCCCACCGGGACAAAACTATGGCTACACCTTC. Its protein product is CASSPPGQNYGYTF. The V gene is TRBV4-2, the J gene TRBJ1-2; a possible D gene is TRBD1 (6 bases). Trimming shortened V by 4 bases and J by 2 bases, and 11 bases separated the two germline ends. This CDR3 has 14 amino acids. In germline, CDR1 is LGHNA, CDR2 YNFKEQ.

This clone was recorded a few times. The sample contains more than one DNA sequence encoding this CDR3. The V call is TRBV6-6, the J call TRBJ1-1, with unresolved D. There are 13 residues in the CDR3. V shed 5 bases and J shed 4 bases, with 11 bases lying between them. From germline, CDR1 is MNHNY and CDR2 SVGAGI (reference sequence). The CDR3 nucleotides are TGTGCCAGCAGTCCCACGGGAGGCACTGAAGCTTTCTTT. Its protein product is CASSPTGGTEAFF.

The rearrangement links TRBV5-4 to TRBJ1-4; no definite D call. The CDR3 sequence is 15 residues long. Trimming stripped 3 bases from V and 3 bases from J, with 12 bases between. Per the germline V gene, CDR1 is SGHNT and CDR2 is YYREEE (reference sequence). CDR3 coding DNA: TGTGCCAGCAGCTATCCGGGATCCGCTAATGAAAAACTGTTTTTT. This encodes CASSYPGSANEKLFF.

The chain carries TRBV6-1 and TRBJ2-1; no definite D call. Germline loops: CDR1 MNHNS, CDR2 SASEGT. With 2 bases removed from V and 0 bases from J, the gap between germline ends came to 8 bases. The CDR3 is 15 residues long. The CDR3 protein is CASSESVGSYNEQFF. As DNA, the CDR3 is TGTGCCAGCAGTGAATCGGTCGGCTCCTACAATGAGCAGTTCTTC.

This chain links TRBV13 with TRBJ1-1; D not resolved. The germline V gene has CDR1 PRHDT and CDR2 FYEKMQ (reference sequence). The CDR3 is 12 residues long. The ends were cut back, 0 bases at V and 5 bases at J, with 4 bases in the middle. CDR3: CASSLGPTEAFF. The DNA of the CDR3 is TGTGCCAGCAGCTTAGGCCCTACTGAAGCTTTCTTT.

This CDR3 reads CASSSKGATNEKLFF. CDR3 bases: TGCGCCAGCAGTTCGAAGGGGGCAACTAATGAAAAACTGTTTTTT. The V gene is TRBV5-1, the J gene TRBJ1-4; weak D call: TRBD1 (6 bases). V was clipped by 5 bases and J by 0 bases, with 11 bases between them. Germline V gene sequence: CDR1 SGHRS, CDR2 YFSETQ. The CDR3 extends over 15 amino acids.

The chain uses TRBV27 and TRBJ2-7; 7 bases map to TRBD1. CDR1 and CDR2 (germline): MNHEY, SMNVEV (reference sequence). The junction had 5 bases not matched to a gene; V was cut back by 0 bases and J by 0 bases. This CDR3 has 16 residues. CDR3 sequence: CASSLSGDSLSYEQYF. CDR3 sequence (DNA): TGTGCCAGCAGTTTATCGGGGGACAGTCTCTCCTACGAGCAGTACTTC.

V and J are TRBV9 and TRBJ2-1; D may be TRBD1 (9 bases). This CDR3 region has 16 residues. Trimming left V 3 bases short and J 7 bases short, with 20 bases between. From germline, CDR1 is SGDLS and CDR2 YYNGEE. The CDR3 coding sequence is TGTGCCAGCAGCGCTGTTACAGGGGGCGGGGGGAATGAGCAGTTCTTC. It yields the protein CASSAVTGGGGNEQFF.

The V gene is TRBV5-8, the J gene TRBJ1-2, with D perhaps TRBD1 (5 bases). Trimming cost V 5 bases and J 4 bases, with 15 bases left between them. CDR1 SGHTS and CDR2 YDEGEE come from the germline V gene. The CDR3 totals 14 residues. The CDR3 sequence is CASRPGGGPYGYTF. In DNA, the CDR3 is TGTGCCAGCAGGCCGGGCGGGGGTCCCTATGGCTACACCTTC.

The chain combines TRBV19 with TRBJ1-4; the match to TRBD1 covers 7 bases. The germline V gene encodes CDR1 LNHDA and CDR2 SQIVND (reference sequence). Unmatched junction bases numbered 1, after V lost 7 bases and J lost 8 bases. This CDR3 comprises 11 residues. The CDR3: CASMDREKLFF. In nucleotides, the CDR3 is TGTGCCAGTATGGACAGGGAAAAACTGTTTTTT.

CDR3 amino acids: CASSLGQFGWQPQHF. Here the CDR3 DNA reads TGCGCCAGCAGCTTGGGACAGTTTGGGTGGCAGCCCCAGCATTTT. The chain recombines TRBV5-1 with TRBJ1-5, with D perhaps matching TRBD1 (5 bases). The length of the CDR3 is 15 residues. Germline V gene lookup returns CDR1 SGHRS and CDR2 YFSETQ. Between the trimmed V and J ends, which lost 0 bases and 7 bases, there was a span of 14 bases.